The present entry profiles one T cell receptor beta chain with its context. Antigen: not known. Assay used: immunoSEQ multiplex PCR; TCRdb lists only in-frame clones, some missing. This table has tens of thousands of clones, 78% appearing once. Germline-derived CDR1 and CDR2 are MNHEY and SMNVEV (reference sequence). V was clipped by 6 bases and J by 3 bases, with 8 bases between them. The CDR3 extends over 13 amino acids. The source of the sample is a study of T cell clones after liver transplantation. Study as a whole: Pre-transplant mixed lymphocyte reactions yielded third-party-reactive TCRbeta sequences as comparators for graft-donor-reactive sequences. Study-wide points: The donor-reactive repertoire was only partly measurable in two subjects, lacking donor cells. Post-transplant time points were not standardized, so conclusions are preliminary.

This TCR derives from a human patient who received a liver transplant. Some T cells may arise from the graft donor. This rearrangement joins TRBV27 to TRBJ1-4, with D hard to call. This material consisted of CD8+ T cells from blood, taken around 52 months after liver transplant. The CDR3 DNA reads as TGTGCCAGCAGGGAGTGGGCTAATGAAAAACTGTTTTTT. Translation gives CASREWANEKLFF.